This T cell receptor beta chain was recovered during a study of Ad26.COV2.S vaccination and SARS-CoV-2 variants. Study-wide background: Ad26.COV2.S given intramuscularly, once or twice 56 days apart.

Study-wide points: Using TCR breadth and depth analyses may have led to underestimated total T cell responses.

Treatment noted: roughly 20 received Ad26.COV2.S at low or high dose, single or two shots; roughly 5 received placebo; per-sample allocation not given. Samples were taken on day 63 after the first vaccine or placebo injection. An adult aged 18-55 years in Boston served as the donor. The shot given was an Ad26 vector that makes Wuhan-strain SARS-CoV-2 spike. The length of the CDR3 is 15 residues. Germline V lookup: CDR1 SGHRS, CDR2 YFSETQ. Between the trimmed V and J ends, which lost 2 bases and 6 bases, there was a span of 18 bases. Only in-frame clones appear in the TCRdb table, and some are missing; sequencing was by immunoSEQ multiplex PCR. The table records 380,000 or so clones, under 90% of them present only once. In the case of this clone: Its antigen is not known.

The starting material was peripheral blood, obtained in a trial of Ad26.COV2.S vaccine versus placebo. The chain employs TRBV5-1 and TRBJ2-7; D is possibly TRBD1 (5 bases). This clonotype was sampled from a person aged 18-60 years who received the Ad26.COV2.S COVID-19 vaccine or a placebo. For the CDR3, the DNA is TGCGCCAGCAGCTTAGGGCCAAGGGGATGGGGCGAGCAGTACTTC. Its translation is CASSLGPRGWGEQYF.